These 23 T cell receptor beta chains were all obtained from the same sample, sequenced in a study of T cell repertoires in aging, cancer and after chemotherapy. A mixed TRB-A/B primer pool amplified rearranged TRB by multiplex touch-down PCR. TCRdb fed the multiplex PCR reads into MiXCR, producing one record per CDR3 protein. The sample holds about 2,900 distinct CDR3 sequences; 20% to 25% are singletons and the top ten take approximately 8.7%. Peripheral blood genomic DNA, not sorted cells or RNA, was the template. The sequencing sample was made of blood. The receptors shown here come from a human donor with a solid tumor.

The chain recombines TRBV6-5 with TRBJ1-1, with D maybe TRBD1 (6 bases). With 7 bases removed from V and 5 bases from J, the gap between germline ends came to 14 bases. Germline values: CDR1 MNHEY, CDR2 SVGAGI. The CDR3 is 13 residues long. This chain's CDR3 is CASTSTGRTEAFF. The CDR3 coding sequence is TGTGCCAGCACCTCCACAGGGAGAACTGAAGCTTTCTTT.

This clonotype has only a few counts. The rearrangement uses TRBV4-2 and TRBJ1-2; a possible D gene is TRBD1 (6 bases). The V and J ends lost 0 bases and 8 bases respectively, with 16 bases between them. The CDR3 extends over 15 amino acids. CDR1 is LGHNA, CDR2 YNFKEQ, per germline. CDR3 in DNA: TGTGCCAGCAGCCAAGATCCCACAGGGATCGGAGGCTACACCTTC. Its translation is CASSQDPTGIGGYTF.

The CDR3 sequence: CASSLVGQGYEKLFF. The CDR3 DNA reads TGCGCCAGCAGCTTGGTGGGGCAGGGCTACGAAAAACTGTTTTTT. V usage is TRBV5-1 and J usage is TRBJ1-4, with D perhaps TRBD1 (5 bases). Trimming removed 0 bases from V and 8 bases from J, with 14 bases in between. The V gene's germline CDR1 is SGHRS and CDR2 YFSETQ. The CDR3 runs to 15 residues.

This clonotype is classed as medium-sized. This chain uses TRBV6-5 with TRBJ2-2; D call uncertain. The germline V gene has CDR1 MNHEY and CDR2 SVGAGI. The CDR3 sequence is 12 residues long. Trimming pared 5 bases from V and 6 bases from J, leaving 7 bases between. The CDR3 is CASSRKAGELFF. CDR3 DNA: TGTGCCAGCAGTAGGAAGGCCGGGGAGCTGTTTTTT.

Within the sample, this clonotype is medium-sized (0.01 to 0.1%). In DNA, the CDR3 is TGTGCCAGCAGCCCCAGGGGGCCAGATACGCAGTATTTT. It encodes CASSPRGPDTQYF. This chain uses TRBV7-9 with TRBJ2-3; 8 bases are shared with TRBD1. Germline V gene lookup returns CDR1 SEHNR and CDR2 FQNEAQ (reference sequence). The CDR3 runs 13 residues. J lost 4 bases, V lost 5 bases, and 2 bases had no gene match.

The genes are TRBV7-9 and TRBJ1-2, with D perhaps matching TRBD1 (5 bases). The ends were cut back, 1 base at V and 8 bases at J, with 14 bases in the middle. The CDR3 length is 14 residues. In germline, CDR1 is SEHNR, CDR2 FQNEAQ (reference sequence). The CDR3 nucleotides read TGTGCCAGCAGCTTAGGACAGCCTCTTCAGGGCTACACCTTC. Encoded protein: CASSLGQPLQGYTF.

CDR3 in amino acids: CATSRDGTVNQPQHF. The CDR3 DNA sequence: TGTGCCACCAGCAGAGATGGGACAGTCAATCAGCCCCAGCATTTT. The V call is TRBV15, the J call TRBJ1-5, with 7 bases aligning to TRBD1. This CDR3 comprises 15 residues. Germline V CDR1 and CDR2: LNHNV, YYDKDF (reference sequence). V was clipped by 0 bases and J by 3 bases; unmatched bases: 2.

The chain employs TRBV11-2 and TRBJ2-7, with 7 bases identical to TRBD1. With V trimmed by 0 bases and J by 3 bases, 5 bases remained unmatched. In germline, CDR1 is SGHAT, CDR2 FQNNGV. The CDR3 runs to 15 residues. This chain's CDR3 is CASSLEVGTVYEQYF. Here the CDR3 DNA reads TGTGCCAGCAGCTTAGAAGTGGGGACAGTCTACGAGCAGTACTTC.

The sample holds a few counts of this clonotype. The CDR3 bases are TGTGCCAGCAGTTGGTCAGGGATTAATGAAAAACTGTTTTTT. Encoded protein: CASSWSGINEKLFF. The chain recombines TRBV12-3 or TRBV12-4 with TRBJ1-4, with D perhaps matching TRBD1 (5 bases). The V end was cut by 4 bases, the J end by 4 bases, with 10 bases between. The CDR3 length is 14 residues.

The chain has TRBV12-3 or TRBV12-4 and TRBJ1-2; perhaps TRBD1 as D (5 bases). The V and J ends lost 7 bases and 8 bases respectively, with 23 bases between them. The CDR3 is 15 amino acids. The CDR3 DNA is TGTGCCAGCACCCCCTTTAGGGGTGCTGCAGGCGGCTACACCTTC. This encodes CASTPFRGAAGGYTF.

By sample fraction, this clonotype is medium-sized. In DNA, the CDR3 is TGTGCCAGCAGTAGTCGACAGGGGAACTATGGCTACACCTTC. It is translated as CASSSRQGNYGYTF. The J gene is TRBJ1-2, the V gene TRBV6-5; 8 nucleotides align to TRBD1. J gave up 2 bases and V 5 bases, and 4 bases lay outside the gene matches. Germline V gene data show CDR1 as MNHEY and CDR2 as SVGAGI. The CDR3 runs to 14 residues.

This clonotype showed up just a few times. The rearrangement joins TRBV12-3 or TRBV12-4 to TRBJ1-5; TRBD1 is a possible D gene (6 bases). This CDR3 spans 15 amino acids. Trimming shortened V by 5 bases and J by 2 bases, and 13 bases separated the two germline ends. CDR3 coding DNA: TGTGCCAGCAGTGCCAGGGGCCGGGGCAATCAGCCCCAGCATTTT. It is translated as CASSARGRGNQPQHF.

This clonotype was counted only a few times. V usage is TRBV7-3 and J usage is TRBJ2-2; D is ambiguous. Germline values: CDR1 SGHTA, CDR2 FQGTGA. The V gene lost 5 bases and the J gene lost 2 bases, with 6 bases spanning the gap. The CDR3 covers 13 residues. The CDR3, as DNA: TGTGCCAGCAGCCCCGACAACACCGGGGAGCTGTTTTTT. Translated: CASSPDNTGELFF.

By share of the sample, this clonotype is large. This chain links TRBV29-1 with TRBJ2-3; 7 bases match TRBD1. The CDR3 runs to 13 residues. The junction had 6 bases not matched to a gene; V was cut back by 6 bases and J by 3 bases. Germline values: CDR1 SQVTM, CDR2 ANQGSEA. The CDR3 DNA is TGCAGCGTCCCGGGACAGAATACAGATACGCAGTATTTT. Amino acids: CSVPGQNTDTQYF.

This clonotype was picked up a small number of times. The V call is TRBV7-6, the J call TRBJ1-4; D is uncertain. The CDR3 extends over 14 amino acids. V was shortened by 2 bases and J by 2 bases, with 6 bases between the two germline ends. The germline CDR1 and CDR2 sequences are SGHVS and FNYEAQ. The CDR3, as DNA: TGTGCCAGCAGCTTACGTGCGACTAATGAAAAACTGTTTTTT. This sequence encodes CASSLRATNEKLFF.

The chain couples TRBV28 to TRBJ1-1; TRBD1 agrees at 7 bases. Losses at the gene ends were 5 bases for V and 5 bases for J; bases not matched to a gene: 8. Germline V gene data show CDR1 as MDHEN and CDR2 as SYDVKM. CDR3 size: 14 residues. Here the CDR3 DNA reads TGTGCCAGCAGTCCCTTTGACAGGGCTACTGAAGCTTTCTTT. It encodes CASSPFDRATEAFF.

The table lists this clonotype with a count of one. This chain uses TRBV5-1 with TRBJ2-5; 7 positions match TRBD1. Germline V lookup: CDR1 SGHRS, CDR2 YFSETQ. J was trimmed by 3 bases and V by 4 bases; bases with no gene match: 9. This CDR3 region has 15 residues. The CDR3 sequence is CASSVGQKFEETQYF. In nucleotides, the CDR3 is TGCGCCAGCAGCGTGGGACAGAAGTTCGAAGAGACCCAGTACTTC.

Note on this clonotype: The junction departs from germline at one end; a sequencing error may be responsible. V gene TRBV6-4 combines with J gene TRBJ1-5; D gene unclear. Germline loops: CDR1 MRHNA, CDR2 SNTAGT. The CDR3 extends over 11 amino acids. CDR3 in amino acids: CWVDSNQPQHF. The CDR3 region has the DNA TGCTGGGTTGATAGCAATCAGCCCCAGCATTTT.

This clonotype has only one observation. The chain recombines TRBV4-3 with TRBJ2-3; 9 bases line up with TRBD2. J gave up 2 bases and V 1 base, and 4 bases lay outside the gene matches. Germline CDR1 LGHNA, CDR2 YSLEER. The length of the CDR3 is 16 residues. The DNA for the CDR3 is TGCGCCAGCAGCCAAGGGGCTAGCGGGAACACAGATACGCAGTATTTT. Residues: CASSQGASGNTDTQYF.

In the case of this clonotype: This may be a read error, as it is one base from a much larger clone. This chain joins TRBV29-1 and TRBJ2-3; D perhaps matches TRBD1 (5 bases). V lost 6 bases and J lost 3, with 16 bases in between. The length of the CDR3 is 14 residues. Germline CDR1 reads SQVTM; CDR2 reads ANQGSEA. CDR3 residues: CSVRQIVMTDTQYF. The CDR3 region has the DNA TGCAGCGTCCGACAGATAGTTATGACAGATACGCAGTATTTT.

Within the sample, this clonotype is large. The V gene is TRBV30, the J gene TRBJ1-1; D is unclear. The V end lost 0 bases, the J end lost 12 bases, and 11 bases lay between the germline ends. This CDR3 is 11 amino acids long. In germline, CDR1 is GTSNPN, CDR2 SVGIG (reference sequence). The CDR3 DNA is TGTGCCTGGAGTGTAGCCAGTAGTCCTTTCTTT. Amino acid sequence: CAWSVASSPFF.

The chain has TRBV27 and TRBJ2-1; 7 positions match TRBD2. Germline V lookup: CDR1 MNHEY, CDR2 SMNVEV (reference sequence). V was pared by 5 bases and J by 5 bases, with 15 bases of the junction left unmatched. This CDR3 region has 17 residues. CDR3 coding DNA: TGTGCCAGCAGTGAGGCCAGACTAGCTTACGGACACAATGAGCAGTTCTTC. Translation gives CASSEARLAYGHNEQFF.

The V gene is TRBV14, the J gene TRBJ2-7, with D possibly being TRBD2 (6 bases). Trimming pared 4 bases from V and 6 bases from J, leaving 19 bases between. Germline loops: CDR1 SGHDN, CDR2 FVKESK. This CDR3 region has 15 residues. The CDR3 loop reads CASSLFLGTDGEQYF. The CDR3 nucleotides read TGTGCCAGCAGCCTCTTCCTGGGGACTGATGGCGAGCAGTACTTC.